These 19 T cell receptor beta chains share one sample of origin, sequenced in a study of cytomegalovirus exposure and HLA in healthy donors. Clones were read by immunoSEQ multiplex PCR, and TCRdb kept only the in-frame ones, dropping some. Here the sample spans roughly 300,000 clones, approximately 86% being singletons. Sequenced sample: PBMCs. The receptors originated from a woman aged 25 to 39 in good health and CMV-seropositive.

The chain joins TRBV30 to TRBJ1-2, with D unclear. V was cut by 8 bases and J by 2 bases, with 15 bases left in between. This CDR3 has 13 residues. Germline assignment: CDR1 GTSNPN and CDR2 SVGIG (reference sequence). CDR3 in amino acids: CARRRGQNYGYTF. CDR3 DNA: TGTGCCCGACGGAGAGGGCAGAACTATGGCTACACCTTC. Complete variable domain (other parts from reference TRBV30 and TRBJ1-2): SQTIHQWPATLVQPVGSPLSLECTVEGTSNPNLYWYRQAAGRGLQLLFYSVGIGQISSEVPQNLSASRPQDRQFILSSKKLLLSDSGFYLCARRRGQNYGYTFGSGTRLTVV.

The chain is built from TRBV9 and TRBJ1-2; 10 bases map to TRBD1. V lost 0 bases, J lost 6 bases, and 11 bases stayed unmatched. The CDR3 covers 17 residues. CDR1 SGDLS and CDR2 YYNGEE come from the germline V gene. CDR3 in amino acids: CASSVATWGQGYHGYTF. DNA for the CDR3: TGTGCCAGCAGCGTAGCTACTTGGGGACAGGGGTACCATGGCTACACCTTC.

The gene calls are TRBV20-1 and TRBJ2-2; no firm D call. CDR1 and CDR2 (germline): DFQATT, SNEGSKA (reference sequence). V was trimmed by 4 bases and J by 7 bases, leaving 7 bases between them. The CDR3 sequence is 11 residues long. CDR3 sequence reads: CSATLNGELFF. Written as DNA, the CDR3 is TGCAGTGCTACTTTAAACGGGGAGCTGTTTTTT.

This rearrangement joins TRBV5-8 to TRBJ2-1; TRBD1 or TRBD2 may be the D gene (5 bases each). CDR3 length: 17 residues. CDR1 is SGHTS and CDR2 is YDEGEE in the germline V gene. Trimming cost V 3 bases and J 0 bases, with 16 bases left between them. The CDR3 DNA reads as TGTGCCAGCAGCTGGGGATCCGGGACCAACTCCTACAATGAGCAGTTCTTC. It translates to CASSWGSGTNSYNEQFF.

The gene calls are TRBV5-1 and TRBJ2-1; tentative D call: TRBD1 (6 bases). Trimming took off 4 bases at V and 8 bases at J, with 16 bases between the two ends. This CDR3 is built from 14 residues. CDR1 is SGHRS and CDR2 is YFSETQ in the germline V gene. CDR3 region: CASSPPGQSDEQFF. The CDR3 nucleotides read TGCGCCAGCAGCCCCCCGGGACAATCGGATGAGCAGTTCTTC.

Turning to this clone: The sample carries other DNA sequences with the same CDR3. V gene TRBV7-3 combines with J gene TRBJ2-3, with 9 bases that match TRBD2. CDR1 is SGHTA and CDR2 is FQGTGA in the germline V gene. The CDR3 runs to 15 residues. V lost 2 bases to trimming and J lost 2 bases; unmatched junction nucleotides: 2. CDR3 DNA: TGTGCCAGCAGCTTAGCGGGAGGGTCCACAGATACGCAGTATTTT. Protein product: CASSLAGGSTDTQYF.

The chain links TRBV15 to TRBJ2-2; 10 bases match TRBD2. V shed 0 bases, J shed 4 bases, and the junction held 11 bases outside the gene matches. CDR1 and CDR2 from the germline V gene are LNHNV and YYDKDF (reference sequence). This CDR3 comprises 19 residues. The CDR3 coding sequence is TGTGCCACCAGCAGAGAAGAGTGGGGCCTAGCGGGGGCCACCGGGGAGCTGTTTTTT. As protein: CATSREEWGLAGATGELFF.

The rearrangement uses TRBV2 and TRBJ1-2; 7 nucleotides match TRBD1. J lost 4 bases, V lost 2 bases, and 10 bases had no gene match. CDR1 is SNHLY and CDR2 is FYNNEI in the germline V gene. The CDR3 is 16 amino acids. CDR3 sequence reads: CASSENPSGGSYGYTF. The CDR3 region has the DNA TGTGCCAGCAGTGAAAACCCCTCAGGGGGTAGCTATGGCTACACCTTC.

The V gene is TRBV19, the J gene TRBJ1-1; D not certain. The CDR3 runs 13 residues. Trimming took 5 bases from V and 1 from J, leaving 8 bases between them. CDR1 LNHDA and CDR2 SQIVND come from the germline V gene (reference sequence). The CDR3 coding sequence is TGTGCCAGTAGTTTCACAGCGAACACTGAAGCTTTCTTT. Amino acids: CASSFTANTEAFF.

This rearrangement joins TRBV5-1 to TRBJ1-4; TRBD1 might be the D (6 bases). In germline, CDR1 is SGHRS, CDR2 YFSETQ. The CDR3 length is 14 residues. Trimming pared 3 bases from V and 5 bases from J, leaving 11 bases between. CDR3 sequence reads: CASSSFGQNEKLFF. The CDR3 DNA is TGCGCCAGCAGCTCTTTCGGACAGAATGAAAAACTGTTTTTT.

The V gene is TRBV4-2, the J gene TRBJ1-2; 8 nucleotides match TRBD1. CDR1 LGHNA and CDR2 YNFKEQ come from the germline V gene. The trim removed 0 bases at V and 7 bases at J, leaving 7 bases unmatched. The CDR3 has 15 amino acids. The CDR3 DNA reads as TGTGCCAGCAGCCAAGACCGGACAGGGACAGGTGGCTACACCTTC. Its protein is CASSQDRTGTGGYTF.

CDR3 coding DNA: TGTGCCAGCAGCATTGGGACACCCTGGGGTTACGAGCAGTACTTC. Translated, it gives CASSIGTPWGYEQYF. The chain couples TRBV7-9 to TRBJ2-7; maybe TRBD1 (6 bases). Germline CDR1 reads SEHNR; CDR2 reads FQNEAQ (reference sequence). The CDR3 has 15 residues. Trimming left V 5 bases short and J 4 bases short, with 18 bases between.

The rearrangement joins TRBV2 to TRBJ1-5; 8 bases fit TRBD1. J lost 5 bases, V lost 0 bases, and 9 bases had no gene match. Germline CDR1 and CDR2: SNHLY and FYNNEI. This CDR3 has 17 residues. The DNA of the CDR3 is TGTGCCAGCAGTGAAGCGCTTTTTGCAGGGGGCGATCAGCCCCAGCATTTT. It codes for CASSEALFAGGDQPQHF. Looking up the rest from reference TRBV2 and TRBJ1-5 gives the full variable domain: EPEVTQTPSHQVTQMGQEVILRCVPISNHLYFYWYRQILGQKVEFLVSFYNNEISEKSEIFDDQFSVERPDGSNFTLKIRSTKLEDSAMYFCASSEALFAGGDQPQHFGDGTRLSIL.

The chain carries TRBV5-1 and TRBJ2-3; 14 bases agree with TRBD2. V dropped 3 bases and J dropped 0; count of bases not matched to a gene: 6. Germline V lookup: CDR1 SGHRS, CDR2 YFSETQ. The CDR3 consists of 18 residues. CDR3 bases: TGCGCCAGCAGCTCCGGGACTAGCGGGGGCCTTAGCACAGATACGCAGTATTTT. It yields the protein CASSSGTSGGLSTDTQYF.

The gene calls are TRBV5-4 and TRBJ2-7; TRBD1 matches 9 bases. The CDR3 extends over 15 amino acids. V was pared by 1 base and J by 2 bases, with 4 bases of the junction left unmatched. Germline-derived CDR1 and CDR2 are SGHNT and YYREEE (reference sequence). CDR3 protein: CASSLRDRATYEQYF. CDR3 coding DNA: TGTGCCAGCAGCTTGCGGGACAGGGCTACCTACGAGCAGTACTTC. Variable domain in full (rest from reference TRBV5-4 and TRBJ2-7): ETGVTQSPTHLIKTRGQQVTLRCSSQSGHNTVSWYQQALGQGPQFIFQYYREEENGRGNFPPRFSGLQFPNYSSELNVNALELDDSALYLCASSLRDRATYEQYFGPGTRLTVT.

The chain combines TRBV7-9 with TRBJ1-1; a possible D gene is TRBD1 (6 bases). Germline V CDR1 and CDR2: SEHNR, FQNEAQ (reference sequence). Trimming cost V 1 base and J 0 bases, with 9 bases left between them. The CDR3 is 15 amino acids. The DNA of the CDR3 is TGTGCCAGCAGCTTAGACAGGGACATGAACACTGAAGCTTTCTTT. This sequence encodes CASSLDRDMNTEAFF.

The rearrangement joins TRBV19 to TRBJ2-4, with D perhaps given as TRBD1 or TRBD2 (5 bases each). CDR1 LNHDA and CDR2 SQIVND come from the germline V gene (reference sequence). CDR3 length equals 13 residues. Trimming stripped 3 bases from V and 8 bases from J, with 11 bases between. The CDR3 loop is CASSIGRGDIQYF. DNA of the CDR3: TGTGCCAGTAGTATTGGCAGAGGGGACATTCAGTACTTC. The entire variable domain, with the rest obtained from reference TRBV19 and TRBJ2-4, is as follows: DGGITQSPKYLFRKEGQNVTLSCEQNLNHDAMYWYRQDPGQGLRLIYYSQIVNDFQKGDIAEGYSVSREKKESFPLTVTSAQKNPTAFYLCASSIGRGDIQYFGAGTRLSVL.

This clone has more than one count but fewer than ten. The CDR3 sequence: CAWKVTGTGGKQYF. DNA for the CDR3: TGTGCCTGGAAGGTGACGGGGACAGGGGGTAAGCAGTACTTC. V usage is TRBV30 and J usage is TRBJ2-7; 11 nucleotides agree with TRBD1. V trimming: 4 bases; J trimming: 8 bases; junction bases outside the gene matches: 10. Germline V gene sequence: CDR1 GTSNPN, CDR2 SVGIG (reference sequence). The CDR3 length is 14 residues. The variable domain in full, completed from reference TRBV30 and TRBJ2-7, reads SQTIHQWPATLVQPVGSPLSLECTVEGTSNPNLYWYRQAAGRGLQLLFYSVGIGQISSEVPQNLSASRPQDRQFILSSKKLLLSDSGFYLCAWKVTGTGGKQYFGPGTRLTVT.

The J gene is TRBJ1-4, the V gene TRBV29-1; D is undetermined. Germline loops: CDR1 SQVTM, CDR2 ANQGSEA. Trimming took 3 bases from V and 7 from J, leaving 12 bases between them. CDR3 size: 13 residues. The CDR3 reads CSVDAARGEKLFF. The CDR3 DNA reads as TGCAGCGTTGACGCGGCCCGCGGTGAAAAACTGTTTTTT.